This TCR beta chain was sequenced for a study of blood T cell repertoires in COVID-19. Profiled with immunoSEQ multiplex PCR; TCRdb holds only in-frame clones, not every one. The repertoire consists of over 200,000 clones, with 88% occurring once and the leading ten covering about 3.5%. The germline V gene encodes CDR1 MNHEY and CDR2 SMNVEV (reference sequence). The CDR3 sequence is 17 residues long. Germline trimming cut 5 bases from V and 2 bases from J; bases unmatched to any gene: 10. Sequencing was carried out using PBMCs or T cells enriched from blood (not recorded which). The sequence derives from a woman in her twenties or thirties who had been exposed to COVID-19. This rearrangement joins TRBV27 to TRBJ2-3; 10 bases fit TRBD2. The CDR3 reads CASSLTELAGFTDTQYF. The DNA of the CDR3 is TGTGCCAGCAGTCTCACCGAACTAGCGGGATTCACAGATACGCAGTATTTT.